A single T cell receptor beta chain is shown here with its context. Antigen specificity is unknown. The germline V and J ends were trimmed by 2 bases and 6 bases, with 11 bases remaining between them. This CDR3 spans 14 amino acids. Germline V gene data show CDR1 as SGDLS and CDR2 as YYNGEE. This PCR relied on a set of 60 Vbeta primers and 13 Jbeta primers. TCRdb's copy holds only in-frame clones and misses some; the assay was immunoSEQ multiplex PCR. Of fewer than 200,000 clones listed, 82% were seen once; the top ten hold 0.95% to 1%. The sample is drawn from a study of cytomegalovirus exposure and HLA in healthy donors. Study-wide points: In vitro, a few CMV-associated chains proved specific for CMV antigens. Later genetic work tied a missense DCLRE1C variant to beta-chain V and J trimming.

V gene TRBV9 combines with J gene TRBJ1-4; D is ambiguous. This TCR came from a girl aged 2 to 10 in good health and CMV-seropositive. The specimen was PBMCs. CDR3 DNA: TGTGCCAGCAGCGTTGGATCCGGGGATGAAAAACTGTTTTTT. Encoded protein: CASSVGSGDEKLFF.